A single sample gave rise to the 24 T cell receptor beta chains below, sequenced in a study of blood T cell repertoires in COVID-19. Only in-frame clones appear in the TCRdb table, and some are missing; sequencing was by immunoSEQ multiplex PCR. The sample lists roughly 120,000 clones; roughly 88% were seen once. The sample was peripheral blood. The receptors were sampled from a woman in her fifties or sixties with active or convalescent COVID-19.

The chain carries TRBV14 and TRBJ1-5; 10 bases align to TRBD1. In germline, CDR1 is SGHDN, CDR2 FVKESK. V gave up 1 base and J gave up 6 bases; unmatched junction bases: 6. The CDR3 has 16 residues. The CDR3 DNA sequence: TGTGCCAGCAGCCAAGGGGGCGACAGGGGGCCTCAGCCCCAGCATTTT. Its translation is CASSQGGDRGPQPQHF.

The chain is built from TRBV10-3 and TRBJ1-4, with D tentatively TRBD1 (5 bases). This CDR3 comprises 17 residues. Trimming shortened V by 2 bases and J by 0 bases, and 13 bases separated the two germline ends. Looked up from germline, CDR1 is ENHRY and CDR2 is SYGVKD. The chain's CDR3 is CAISERPTGTTNEKLFF. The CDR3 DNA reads TGTGCCATCAGTGAGAGGCCTACAGGAACAACTAATGAAAAACTGTTTTTT.

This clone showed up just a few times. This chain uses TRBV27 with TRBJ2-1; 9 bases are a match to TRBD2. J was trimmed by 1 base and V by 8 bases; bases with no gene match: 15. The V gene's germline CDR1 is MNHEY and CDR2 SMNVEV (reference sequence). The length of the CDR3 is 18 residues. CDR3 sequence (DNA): TGTGCCAGCGGACAGTGGAGCGGGAGGCGGAGGTCCTACAATGAGCAGTTCTTC. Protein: CASGQWSGRRRSYNEQFF.

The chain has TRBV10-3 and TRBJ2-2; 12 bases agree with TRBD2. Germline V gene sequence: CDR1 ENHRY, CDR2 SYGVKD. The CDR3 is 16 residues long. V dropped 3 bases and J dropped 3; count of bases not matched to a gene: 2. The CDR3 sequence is CAISERLAGDTGELFF. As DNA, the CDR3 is TGTGCCATCAGTGAAAGACTAGCGGGAGACACCGGGGAGCTGTTTTTT.

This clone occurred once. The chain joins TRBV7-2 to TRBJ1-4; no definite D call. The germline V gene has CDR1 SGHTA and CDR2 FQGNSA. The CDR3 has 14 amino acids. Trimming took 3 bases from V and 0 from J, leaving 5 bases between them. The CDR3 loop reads CASSFRATNEKLFF. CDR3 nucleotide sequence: TGTGCCAGCAGCTTTCGAGCAACTAATGAAAAACTGTTTTTT.

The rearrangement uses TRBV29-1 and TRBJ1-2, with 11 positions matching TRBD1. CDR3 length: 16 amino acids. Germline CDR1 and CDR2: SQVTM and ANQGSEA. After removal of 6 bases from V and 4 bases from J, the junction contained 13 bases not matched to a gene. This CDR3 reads CSVDRRTGGGFYGYTF. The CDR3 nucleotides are TGCAGCGTCGACAGAAGGACAGGGGGCGGATTCTATGGCTACACCTTC.

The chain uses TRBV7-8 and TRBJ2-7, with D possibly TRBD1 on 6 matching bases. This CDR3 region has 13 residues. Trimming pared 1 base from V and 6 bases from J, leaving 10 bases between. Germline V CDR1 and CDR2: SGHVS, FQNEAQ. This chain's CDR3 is CASSLGQVSEQYF. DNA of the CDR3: TGTGCCAGCAGCTTAGGACAGGTCAGCGAGCAGTACTTC.

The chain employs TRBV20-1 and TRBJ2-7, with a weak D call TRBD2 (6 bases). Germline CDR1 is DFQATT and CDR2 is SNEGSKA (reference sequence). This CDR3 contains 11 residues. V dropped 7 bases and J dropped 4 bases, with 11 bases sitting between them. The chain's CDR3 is CSVLLAYEQYF. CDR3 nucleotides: TGCAGTGTACTCCTAGCGTACGAGCAGTACTTC.

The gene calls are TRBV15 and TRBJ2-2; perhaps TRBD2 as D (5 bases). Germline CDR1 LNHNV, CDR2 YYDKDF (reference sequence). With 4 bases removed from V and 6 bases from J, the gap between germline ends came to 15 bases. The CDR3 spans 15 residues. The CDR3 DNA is TGTGCCACCAGCATGCGAGGGAAAAGCGCCGGGGAGCTGTTTTTT. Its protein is CATSMRGKSAGELFF.

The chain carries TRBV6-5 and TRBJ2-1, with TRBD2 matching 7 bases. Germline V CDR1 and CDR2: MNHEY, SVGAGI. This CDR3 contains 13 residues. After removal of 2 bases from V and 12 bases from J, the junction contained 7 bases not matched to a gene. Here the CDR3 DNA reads TGTGCCAGCAGTTACGCCTGGACTAGTGGGCAGTTCTTC. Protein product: CASSYAWTSGQFF.

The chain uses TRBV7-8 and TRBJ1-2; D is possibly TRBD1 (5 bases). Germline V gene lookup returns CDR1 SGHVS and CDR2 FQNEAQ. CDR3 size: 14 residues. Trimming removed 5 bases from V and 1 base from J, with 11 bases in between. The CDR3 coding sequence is TGTGCCAGCAGCCCCCGTCAGGGTAACTATGGCTACACCTTC. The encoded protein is CASSPRQGNYGYTF.

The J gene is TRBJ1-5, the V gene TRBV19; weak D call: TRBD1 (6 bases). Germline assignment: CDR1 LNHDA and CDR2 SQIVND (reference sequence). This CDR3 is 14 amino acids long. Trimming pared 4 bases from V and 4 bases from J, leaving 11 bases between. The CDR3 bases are TGTGCCAGTAGTAACAGGGAGGGGAATCAGCCCCAGCATTTT. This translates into CASSNREGNQPQHF.

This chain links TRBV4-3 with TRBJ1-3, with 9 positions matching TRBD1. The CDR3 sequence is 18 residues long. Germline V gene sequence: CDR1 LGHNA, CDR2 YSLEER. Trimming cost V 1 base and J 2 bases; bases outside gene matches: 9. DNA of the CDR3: TGCGCCAGCAGCCAAGGGCGGGTCGGACAGGGGACTGGAAACACCATATATTTT. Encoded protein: CASSQGRVGQGTGNTIYF.

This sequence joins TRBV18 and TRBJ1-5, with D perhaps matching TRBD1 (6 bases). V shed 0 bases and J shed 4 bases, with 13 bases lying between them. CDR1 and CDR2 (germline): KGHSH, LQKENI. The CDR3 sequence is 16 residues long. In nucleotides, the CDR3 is TGTGCCAGCTCACCACCGACAGGACTCGGGAATCAGCCCCAGCATTTT. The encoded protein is CASSPPTGLGNQPQHF.

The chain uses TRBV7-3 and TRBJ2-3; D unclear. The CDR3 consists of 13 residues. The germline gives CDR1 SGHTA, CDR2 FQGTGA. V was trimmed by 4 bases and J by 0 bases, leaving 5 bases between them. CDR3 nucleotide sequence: TGTGCCAGCAGCTCCGGGAGCACAGATACGCAGTATTTT. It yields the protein CASSSGSTDTQYF.

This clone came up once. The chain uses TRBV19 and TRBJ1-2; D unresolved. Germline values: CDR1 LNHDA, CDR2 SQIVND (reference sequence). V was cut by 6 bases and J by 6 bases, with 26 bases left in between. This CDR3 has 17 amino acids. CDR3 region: CASRAEHRYTSYHGYTF. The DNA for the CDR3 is TGTGCCAGTAGAGCGGAACATCGCTATACCTCTTATCATGGCTACACCTTC.

Here the CDR3 reads CASALAPQSEQFF. As DNA, the CDR3 is TGTGCCAGCGCACTAGCCCCACAAAGTGAGCAGTTCTTC. This chain links TRBV3-1 (or the pseudogene TRBV3-2) with TRBJ2-1; D perhaps matches TRBD2 (6 bases). The germline V gene has CDR1 LGHDT and CDR2 YNNKEL (reference sequence). The CDR3 totals 13 residues. The ends were cut back, 8 bases at V and 9 bases at J, with 17 bases in the middle.

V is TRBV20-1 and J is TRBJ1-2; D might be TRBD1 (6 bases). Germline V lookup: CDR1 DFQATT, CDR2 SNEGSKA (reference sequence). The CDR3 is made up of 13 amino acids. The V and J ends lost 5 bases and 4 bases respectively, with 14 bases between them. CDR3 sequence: CSAGGGGGYGYTF. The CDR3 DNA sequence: TGCAGTGCTGGTGGGGGGGGCGGCTATGGCTACACCTTC.

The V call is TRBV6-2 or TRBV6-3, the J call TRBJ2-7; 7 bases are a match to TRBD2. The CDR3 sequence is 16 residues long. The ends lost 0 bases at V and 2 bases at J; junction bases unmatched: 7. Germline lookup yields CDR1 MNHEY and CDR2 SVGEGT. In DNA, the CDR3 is TGTGCCAGCAGTTACTCGAGCCTAGCGGAAACCTACGAGCAGTACTTC. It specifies CASSYSSLAETYEQYF.

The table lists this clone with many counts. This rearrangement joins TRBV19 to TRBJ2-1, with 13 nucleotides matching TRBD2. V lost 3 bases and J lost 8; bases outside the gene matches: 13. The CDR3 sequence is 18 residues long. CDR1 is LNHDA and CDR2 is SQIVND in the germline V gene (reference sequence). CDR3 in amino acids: CASSMPHITSGRAYEQFF. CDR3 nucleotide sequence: TGTGCCAGTAGTATGCCCCACATAACTAGCGGGAGGGCCTATGAGCAGTTCTTC.

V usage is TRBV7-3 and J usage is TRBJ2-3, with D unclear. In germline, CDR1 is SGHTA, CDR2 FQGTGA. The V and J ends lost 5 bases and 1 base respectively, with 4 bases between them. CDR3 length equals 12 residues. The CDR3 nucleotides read TGTGCCAGCAGCGAGGGCACAGATACGCAGTATTTT. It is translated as CASSEGTDTQYF.

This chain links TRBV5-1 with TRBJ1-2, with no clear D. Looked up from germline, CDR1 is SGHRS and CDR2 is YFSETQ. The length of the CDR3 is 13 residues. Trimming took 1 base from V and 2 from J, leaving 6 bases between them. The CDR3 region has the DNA TGCGCCAGCAGCTTGATGCAGAACTATGGCTACACCTTC. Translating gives CASSLMQNYGYTF.

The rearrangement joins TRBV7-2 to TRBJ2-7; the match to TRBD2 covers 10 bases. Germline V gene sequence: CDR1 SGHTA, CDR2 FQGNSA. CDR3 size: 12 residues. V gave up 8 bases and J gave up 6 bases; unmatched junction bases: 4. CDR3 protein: CASYSGRPEQYF. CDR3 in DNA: TGTGCCAGCTATAGCGGGAGGCCCGAGCAGTACTTC.

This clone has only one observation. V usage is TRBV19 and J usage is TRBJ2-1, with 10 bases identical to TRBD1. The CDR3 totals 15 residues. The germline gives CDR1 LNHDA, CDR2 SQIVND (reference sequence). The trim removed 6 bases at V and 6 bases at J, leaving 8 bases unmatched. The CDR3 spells CASRPRDRGGNEQFF. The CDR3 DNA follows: TGTGCCAGTAGACCCCGGGACAGGGGAGGCAATGAGCAGTTCTTC.